The source of this T cell receptor beta chain is a study of cytomegalovirus exposure and HLA in healthy donors. Study-wide findings and caveats: One cluster of highly shared sequence variants probably arose as a sequencing artifact. Later, TCR association rates were found to vary by HLA locus, highest for DRB1 and lowest for HLA-C. Reportedly, fewer N-insertions than the approximately 690-donor mean appeared in an Asian-associated ancestry cluster in a later analysis. In a later analysis, HLA-associated beta chains showed higher expansion and lower generation probabilities than comparable chains.

The PCR was carried out with 60 Vbeta primers and 13 Jbeta primers. Clones were sequenced by immunoSEQ multiplex PCR, and TCRdb holds only the in-frame ones, with some missing. The sample includes about 140,000 clones, about 76% of them seen just once. This CDR3 spans 14 amino acids. V lost 1 base to trimming and J lost 5 bases, with 11 bases between them. The V gene's germline CDR1 is LNHDA and CDR2 SQIVND (reference sequence). As regards this clone: Its specificity is not known.

The TCR was taken from a female donor in good health and CMV-seronegative. This chain connects TRBV19 to TRBJ1-1, with D tentatively TRBD1 (5 bases). Source material: PBMCs. The CDR3 protein is CASSIGGGGTEAFF. For the CDR3, the DNA is TGTGCCAGTAGTATAGGGGGGGGAGGGACTGAAGCTTTCTTT.